The 17 T cell receptor beta chains in this list originate from one sample, sequenced in a study of post-analysis software for immune sequencing data. Antigen specificity for these receptors is unknown. Carried by the TCR beta cDNA libraries were unique molecular identifiers. MiXCR, applied by TCRdb to the PCR reads, yields one record per CDR3 protein. The data hold roughly 400,000 distinct CDR3 sequences, with roughly 40% observed a single time. Whole-study results and caveats: In patients, TRBV5-6, TRBV5-1 and TRBV20-1 belonged to five or six TRBV segments found more frequently than in controls.

The sequenced sample was blood. Source of these receptors: a girl aged 2-10 years with multiple sclerosis.

The V call is TRBV5-6, the J call TRBJ2-7; 10 bases map to TRBD1. The CDR3 extends over 15 amino acids. Germline-derived CDR1 and CDR2 are SGHDT and YYEEEE. Trimming removed 2 bases from V and 0 bases from J; junction bases left unmatched: 2. CDR3 residues: CASSLWDRGSYEQYF. The CDR3 nucleotides are TGTGCCAGCAGCTTATGGGACAGGGGCTCCTACGAGCAGTACTTC.

The genes are TRBV20-1 and TRBJ2-7; D assignment may be TRBD1 or TRBD2 (6 bases each). The end of the DNA fits TRBJ2-1 better, so the J call may be wrong. In germline, CDR1 is DFQATT, CDR2 SNEGSKA (reference sequence). The length of the CDR3 is 13 residues. The CDR3 region has the DNA TGCAGTCTAGGGGGGACCCGCTCCTACGAGCAGTTCTTC. As protein: CSLGGTRSYEQFF.

The chain is built from TRBV7-2 and TRBJ2-3; D is ambiguous. Germline loops: CDR1 SGHTA, CDR2 FQGNSA. V shed 3 bases and J shed 1 base, with 8 bases lying between them. This CDR3 is 14 amino acids long. The CDR3 coding sequence is TGTGCCAGCAGCTTTATCTCAGGCACAGATACGCAGTATTTT. This translates into CASSFISGTDTQYF.

The sample holds a few counts of this clonotype. The CDR3 DNA follows: TGCGCCAGCAGCTTGCAGGACTCACCCCTCCACTTT. This sequence encodes CASSLQDSPLHF. The chain combines TRBV5-1 with TRBJ1-6; D not resolved. The CDR3 contains 12 residues. The V gene lost 1 base and the J gene lost 10 bases, with 6 bases spanning the gap. CDR1 is SGHRS, CDR2 YFSETQ, per germline.

The chain recombines TRBV10-3 with TRBJ2-5, with D perhaps matching TRBD1 (6 bases). The CDR3 extends over 14 amino acids. The germline V and J ends were trimmed by 3 bases and 2 bases, with 10 bases remaining between them. Germline CDR1 is ENHRY and CDR2 is SYGVKD. The CDR3 reads CAISDSTGQETQYF. In DNA, the CDR3 is TGTGCCATCAGTGATTCGACAGGACAAGAGACCCAGTACTTC.

The chain is built from TRBV12-5 and TRBJ1-1; TRBD1 might be the D (6 bases). This CDR3 has 12 residues. The V gene lost 5 bases and the J gene lost 5 bases, with 9 bases spanning the gap. Germline CDR1 reads LGHNT; CDR2 reads FRNRAP. CDR3 in DNA: TGTGCTAGTGGTCGAGGGGGGACTGAAGCTTTCTTT. Translation gives CASGRGGTEAFF. Looking up the rest from reference TRBV12-5 and TRBJ1-1 gives the full variable domain: DARVTQTPRHKVTEMGQEVTMRCQPILGHNTVFWYRQTMMQGLELLAYFRNRAPLDDSGMPKDRFSAEMPDATLATLKIQPSEPRDSAVYFCASGRGGTEAFFGQGTRLTVV.

The table lists this clonotype with a few counts. V gene TRBV6-5 combines with J gene TRBJ2-3; 8 bases are a match to TRBD1. Germline CDR1 and CDR2: MNHEY and SVGAGI. The V and J ends lost 10 bases and 2 bases, in that order; junction bases with no gene match: 11. CDR3 length: 15 amino acids. The CDR3 bases are TGTGCCACACAGGGACAGGCGGGAATCACAGATACGCAGTATTTT. This codes for CATQGQAGITDTQYF.

Details on this clonotype: A much larger clone differs by one base, so this may be a read error. The rearrangement links TRBV27 to TRBJ2-4; D possibly corresponds to TRBD1 (5 bases). Judging by the DNA end, TRBJ2-7 fits better; the J call may be wrong. The CDR3 covers 14 residues. The germline V gene has CDR1 MNHEY and CDR2 SMNVEV (reference sequence). CDR3 residues: CASNFQGNSYEQYF. CDR3 coding DNA: TGTGCCAGCAATTTCCAGGGTAACTCCTACGAGCAGTACTTC.

The V gene is TRBV5-1, the J gene TRBJ1-1; D is unresolved. CDR1 and CDR2 (germline): SGHRS, YFSETQ. V was cut by 4 bases and J by 0 bases, with 7 bases left in between. This CDR3 is 13 amino acids long. The CDR3 is CASSPILNTEAFF. The CDR3 DNA follows: TGCGCCAGCAGCCCTATTCTGAACACTGAAGCTTTCTTT.

This clonotype has more than one count but fewer than ten. V usage is TRBV28 and J usage is TRBJ1-1; tentatively, D is TRBD1 (5 bases). From germline, CDR1 is MDHEN and CDR2 SYDVKM. V lost 2 bases and J 2 bases, leaving 12 bases between the germline ends. The CDR3 has 15 amino acids. Written as DNA, the CDR3 is TGTGCCAGCAGTTTAATGGCCCAGGGCAACACTGAAGCTTTCTTT. Its translation is CASSLMAQGNTEAFF.

This clonotype was counted between two and nine times. This chain joins TRBV7-3 and TRBJ1-1; D uncertain. CDR1 is SGHTA and CDR2 is FQGTGA in the germline V gene. The V end lost 1 base, the J end lost 1 base, and 22 bases lay between the germline ends. CDR3 length: 19 residues. CDR3: CASSLMPPGEQKWNTEAFF. CDR3 nucleotides: TGTGCCAGCAGCTTAATGCCGCCCGGGGAACAGAAATGGAACACTGAAGCTTTCTTT.

V is TRBV15 and J is TRBJ1-1, with no clear D. The V gene lost 4 bases and the J gene lost 1 base, with 4 bases spanning the gap. CDR1 is LNHNV, CDR2 YYDKDF, per germline (reference sequence). This CDR3 spans 12 amino acids. The CDR3 bases are TGTGCCACCAGCACGGGGAACACTGAAGCTTTCTTT. This translates into CATSTGNTEAFF.

CDR3 protein: CASSQAPTGGRNEQFF. CDR3 in DNA: TGCGCCAGCAGCCAAGCCCCGACAGGGGGTCGCAATGAGCAGTTCTTC. The chain is built from TRBV4-3 and TRBJ2-1; 9 positions agree with TRBD1. The J segment lost 6 bases and the V segment lost 1 base, leaving 7 bases of the junction unmatched. The V gene's germline CDR1 is LGHNA and CDR2 YSLEER. The CDR3 length is 16 residues.

The DNA of the CDR3 is TGCGCCAGCAGCCAAGATTGGGTGGTTTTCGGCACAGATACGCAGTATTTT. Amino acid sequence: CASSQDWVVFGTDTQYF. The chain links TRBV4-3 to TRBJ2-3, with D uncertain. Trimming pared 0 bases from V and 1 base from J, leaving 14 bases between. The CDR3 loop spans 17 amino acids. In germline, CDR1 is LGHNA, CDR2 YSLEER.

The genes are TRBV27 and TRBJ2-7, with 8 bases lining up with TRBD1. Germline V CDR1 and CDR2: MNHEY, SMNVEV (reference sequence). This CDR3 comprises 13 residues. The V and J ends lost 3 bases and 4 bases, in that order; junction bases with no gene match: 2. Written as DNA, the CDR3 is TGTGCCAGCAGTTTCGACAGGGGATACGAGCAGTACTTC. It specifies CASSFDRGYEQYF.

This clonotype appeared a single time. The CDR3: CASSLAGSPHWGSPLHF. CDR3 sequence (DNA): TGTGCCAGCAGTTTGGCCGGGTCACCGCATTGGGGTTCACCCCTCCACTTT. The chain recombines TRBV12-3 or TRBV12-4 with TRBJ1-6; D is undetermined. This CDR3 is 17 amino acids long. V lost 3 bases and J lost 9, with 21 bases in between.

This clonotype was seen more than once but under ten times. J is TRBJ2-7 and V is TRBV6-5, with D possibly being TRBD1 (6 bases). With 4 bases removed from V and 4 bases from J, the gap between germline ends came to 26 bases. The CDR3 loop spans 18 amino acids. Germline CDR1 is MNHEY and CDR2 is SVGAGI. The CDR3 coding sequence is TGTGCCAGCAGTTTGAAGTACGCAATGGACAGTCCTCGTTACGAGCAGTACTTC. Translation: CASSLKYAMDSPRYEQYF.